Listed here is a single TCR beta chain. As yet, its antigen is unknown. Germline V CDR1 and CDR2: LNHDA, SQIVND (reference sequence). With 3 bases removed from V and 3 bases from J, the gap between germline ends came to 11 bases. This CDR3 is built from 14 residues. Assay: immunoSEQ multiplex PCR; the TCRdb copy retains only in-frame clones and omits some. This table holds around 21,000 clones, about four fifths found once. The entry originates in a study of ipilimumab plus nivolumab after autologous stem cell transplantation. Study details: A median of about eight nivolumab and 5 ipilimumab doses were given. Study-level results: Authors suggest TCR repertoire, Treg phenotype and gut microbiota support further study.

Starting 14 to 28 days after autologous transplant, ipilimumab 1 mg/kg was given. The receptor was derived from a male donor with diffuse large B-cell lymphoma. Here the sequenced sample was PBMCs, taken in a trial of ipilimumab plus nivolumab as post-transplant consolidation. The J gene is TRBJ1-1, the V gene TRBV19; unclear D gene. For the CDR3, the DNA is TGTGCCAGTAGTATTATGGTTGGGGACACTGAAGCTTTCTTT. Its protein product is CASSIMVGDTEAFF.